Sequencing of this T cell receptor (beta chain) was carried out in a study of blood T cell repertoires in COVID-19. The method was immunoSEQ multiplex PCR; TCRdb's version includes in-frame clones alone and lacks a portion of them. Of 72,000 or so clones detected, roughly 80% appear once; the ten largest clones hold around a sixth. Germline CDR1 ENHRY, CDR2 SYGVKD. The CDR3 consists of 12 residues. V was cut by 5 bases and J by 6 bases, with 8 bases left in between. This TCR came from a man aged 70 or older who had recovered from COVID-19. Sequencing was performed on peripheral blood. V usage is TRBV10-3 and J usage is TRBJ1-5; D is unresolved. DNA of the CDR3: TGTGCCATCAGTAAGGAGGGTCAGCCCCAGCATTTT. Its translation is CAISKEGQPQHF.